Sequencing of this TCR beta chain was carried out in a study of T cell repertoires in cytomegalovirus infection. This clonotype has a count of ten or more. TCRdb reprocessed the reads via MiXCR and lists one record per CDR3 protein. The data show 70,000 to 75,000 distinct CDR3 sequences, under 5% seen once. This receptor was obtained from a human donor in good health (CMV status not recorded). Some clones in this sample may be carry-over from other donors' samples. Sequencing was performed on PBMCs.

The CDR3 DNA is TGTGCCAGCAGCTTCGGGGGACAGCAAGATACGCAGTATTTT. This codes for CASSFGGQQDTQYF. This chain links TRBV7-6 with TRBJ2-3; possible D gene TRBD1, 7 bases. CDR1 SGHVS and CDR2 FNYEAQ come from the germline V gene. This CDR3 is 14 amino acids long. V shed 3 bases and J shed 5 bases, with 12 bases lying between them.